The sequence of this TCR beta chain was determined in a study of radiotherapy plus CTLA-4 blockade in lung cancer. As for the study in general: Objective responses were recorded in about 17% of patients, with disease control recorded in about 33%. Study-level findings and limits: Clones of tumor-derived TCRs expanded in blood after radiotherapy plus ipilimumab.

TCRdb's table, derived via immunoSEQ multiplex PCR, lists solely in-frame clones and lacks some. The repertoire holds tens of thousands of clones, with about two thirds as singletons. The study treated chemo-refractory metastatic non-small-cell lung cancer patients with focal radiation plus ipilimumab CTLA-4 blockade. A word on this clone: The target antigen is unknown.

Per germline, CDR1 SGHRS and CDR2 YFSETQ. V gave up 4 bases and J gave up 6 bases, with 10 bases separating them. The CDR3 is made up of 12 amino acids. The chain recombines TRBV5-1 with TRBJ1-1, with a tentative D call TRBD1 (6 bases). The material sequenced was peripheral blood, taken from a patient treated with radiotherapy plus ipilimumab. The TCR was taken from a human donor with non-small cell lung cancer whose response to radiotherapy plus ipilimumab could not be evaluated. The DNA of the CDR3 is TGCGCCAGCAGCCCTAACAGGGCTGAAGCTTTCTTT. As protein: CASSPNRAEAFF. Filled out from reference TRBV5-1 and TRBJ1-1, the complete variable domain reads KAGVTQTPRYLIKTRGQQVTLSCSPISGHRSVSWYQQTPGQGLQFLFEYFSETQRNKGNFPGRFSGRQFSNSRSEMNVSTLELGDSALYLCASSPNRAEAFFGQGTRLTVV.